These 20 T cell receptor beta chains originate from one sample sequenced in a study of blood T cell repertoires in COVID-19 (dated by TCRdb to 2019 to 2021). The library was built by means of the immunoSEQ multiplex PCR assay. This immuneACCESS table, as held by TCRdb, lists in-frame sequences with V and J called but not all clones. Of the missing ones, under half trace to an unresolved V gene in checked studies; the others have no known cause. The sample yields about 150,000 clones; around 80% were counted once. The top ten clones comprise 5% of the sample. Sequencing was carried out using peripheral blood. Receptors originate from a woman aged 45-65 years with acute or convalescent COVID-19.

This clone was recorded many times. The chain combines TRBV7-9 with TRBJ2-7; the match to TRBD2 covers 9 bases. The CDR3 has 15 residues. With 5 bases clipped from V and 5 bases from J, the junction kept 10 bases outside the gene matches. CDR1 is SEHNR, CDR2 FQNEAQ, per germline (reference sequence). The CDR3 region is CASSQGLASLDEQYF. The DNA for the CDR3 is TGTGCCAGCAGCCAAGGACTAGCGTCCCTTGACGAGCAGTACTTC.

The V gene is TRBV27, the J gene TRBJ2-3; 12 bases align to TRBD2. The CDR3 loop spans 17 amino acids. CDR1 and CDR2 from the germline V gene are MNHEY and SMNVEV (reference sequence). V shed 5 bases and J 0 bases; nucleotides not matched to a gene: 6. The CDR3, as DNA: TGTGCCAGCAGTCCGACTAGCGGGGGCCATAGCACAGATACGCAGTATTTT. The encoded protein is CASSPTSGGHSTDTQYF.

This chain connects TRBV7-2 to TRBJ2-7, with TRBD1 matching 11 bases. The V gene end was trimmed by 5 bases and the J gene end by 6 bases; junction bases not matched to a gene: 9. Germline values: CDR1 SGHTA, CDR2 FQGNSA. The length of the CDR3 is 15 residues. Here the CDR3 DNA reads TGTGCCAGCAGCAATCCCGGGACAGGGGGATCCGAGCAGTACTTC. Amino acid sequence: CASSNPGTGGSEQYF.

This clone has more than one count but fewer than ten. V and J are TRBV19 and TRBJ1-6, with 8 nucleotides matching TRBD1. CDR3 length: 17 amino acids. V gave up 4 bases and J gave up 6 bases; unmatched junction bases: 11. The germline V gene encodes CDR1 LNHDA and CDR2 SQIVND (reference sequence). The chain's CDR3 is CASSKNLGQGGNSPLHF. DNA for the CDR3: TGTGCCAGTAGTAAAAATCTTGGACAGGGAGGTAATTCACCCCTCCACTTT.

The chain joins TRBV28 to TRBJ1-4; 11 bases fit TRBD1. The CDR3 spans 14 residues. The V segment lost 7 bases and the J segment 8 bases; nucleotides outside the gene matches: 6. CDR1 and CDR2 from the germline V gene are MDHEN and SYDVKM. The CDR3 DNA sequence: TGTGCCAGCAACACGGGACAGGGGGACGAAAAACTGTTTTTT. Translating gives CASNTGQGDEKLFF.

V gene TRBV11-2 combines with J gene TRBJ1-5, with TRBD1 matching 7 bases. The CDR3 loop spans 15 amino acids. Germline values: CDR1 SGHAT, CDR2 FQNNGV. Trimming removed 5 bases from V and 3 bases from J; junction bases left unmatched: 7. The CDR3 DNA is TGTGCCAGCAGCCTCGGACAGGCCTACAATCAGCCCCAGCATTTT. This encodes CASSLGQAYNQPQHF.

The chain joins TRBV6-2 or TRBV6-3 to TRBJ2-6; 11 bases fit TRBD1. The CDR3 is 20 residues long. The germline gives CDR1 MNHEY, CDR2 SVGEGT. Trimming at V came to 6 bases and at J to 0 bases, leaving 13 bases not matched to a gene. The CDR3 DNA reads TGTGCCAGCAGCCGCACCTTCGCCGGGACAGGGGGCTCTGGGGCCAACGTCCTGACTTTC. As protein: CASSRTFAGTGGSGANVLTF.

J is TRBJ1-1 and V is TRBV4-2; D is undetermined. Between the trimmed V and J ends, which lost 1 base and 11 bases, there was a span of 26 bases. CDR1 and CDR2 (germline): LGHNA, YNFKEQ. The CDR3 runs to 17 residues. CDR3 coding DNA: TGTGCCAGCAGCCAAGTCGGCTGGGGAGTAAGGGATGGCGAGGCTTTCTTT. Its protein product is CASSQVGWGVRDGEAFF.

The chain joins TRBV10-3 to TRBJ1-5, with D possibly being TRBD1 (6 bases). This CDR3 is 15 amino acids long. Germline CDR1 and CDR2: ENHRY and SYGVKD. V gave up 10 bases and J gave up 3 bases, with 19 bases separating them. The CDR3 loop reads CATHSAGANNQPQHF. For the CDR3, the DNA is TGTGCCACCCACAGCGCGGGGGCAAACAATCAGCCCCAGCATTTT.

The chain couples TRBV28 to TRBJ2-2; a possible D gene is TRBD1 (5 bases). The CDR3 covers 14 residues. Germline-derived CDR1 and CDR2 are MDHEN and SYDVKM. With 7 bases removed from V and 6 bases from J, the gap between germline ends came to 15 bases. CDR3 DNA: TGTGCCAGCATTGGTGGTTCGACAGCCGGGGAGCTGTTTTTT. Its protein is CASIGGSTAGELFF.

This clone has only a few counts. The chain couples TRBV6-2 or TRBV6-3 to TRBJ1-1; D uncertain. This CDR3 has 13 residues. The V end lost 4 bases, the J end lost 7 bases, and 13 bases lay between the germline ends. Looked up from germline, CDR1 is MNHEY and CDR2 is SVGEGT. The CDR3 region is CASSFSLEYEAFF. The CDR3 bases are TGTGCCAGCAGTTTCTCCCTGGAGTATGAAGCTTTCTTT.

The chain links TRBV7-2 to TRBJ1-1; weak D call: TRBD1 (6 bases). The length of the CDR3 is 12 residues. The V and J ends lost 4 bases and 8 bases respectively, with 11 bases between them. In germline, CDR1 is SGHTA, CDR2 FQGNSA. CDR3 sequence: CASSYETGEAFF. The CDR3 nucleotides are TGTGCCAGCAGCTACGAAACAGGGGAAGCTTTCTTT.

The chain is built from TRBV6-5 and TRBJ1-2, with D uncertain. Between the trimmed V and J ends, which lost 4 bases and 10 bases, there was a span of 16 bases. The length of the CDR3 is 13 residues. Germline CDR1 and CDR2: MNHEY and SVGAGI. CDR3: CASSSLGRNYYTF. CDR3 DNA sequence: TGTGCCAGCAGTTCCCTAGGCCGAAACTACTACACCTTC.

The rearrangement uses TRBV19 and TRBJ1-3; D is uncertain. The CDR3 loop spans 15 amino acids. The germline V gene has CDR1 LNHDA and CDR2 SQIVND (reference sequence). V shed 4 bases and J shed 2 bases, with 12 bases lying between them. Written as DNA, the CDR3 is TGTGCCAGTAGTACCCTGGGCTATACTGGAAACACCATATATTTT. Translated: CASSTLGYTGNTIYF.

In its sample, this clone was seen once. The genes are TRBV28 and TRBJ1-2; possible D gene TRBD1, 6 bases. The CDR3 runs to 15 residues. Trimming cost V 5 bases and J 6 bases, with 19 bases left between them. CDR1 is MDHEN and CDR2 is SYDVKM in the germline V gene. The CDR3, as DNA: TGTGCCAGCAGTCCACTACCGACAGGCTCTGATGGCTACACCTTC. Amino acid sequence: CASSPLPTGSDGYTF.

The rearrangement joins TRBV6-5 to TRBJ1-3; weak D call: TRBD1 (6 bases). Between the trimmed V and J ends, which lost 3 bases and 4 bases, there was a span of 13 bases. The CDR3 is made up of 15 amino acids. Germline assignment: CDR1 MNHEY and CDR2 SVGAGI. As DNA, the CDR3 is TGTGCCAGCAGTTATTATCCAGGGGCAGGAAACACCATATATTTT. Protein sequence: CASSYYPGAGNTIYF.

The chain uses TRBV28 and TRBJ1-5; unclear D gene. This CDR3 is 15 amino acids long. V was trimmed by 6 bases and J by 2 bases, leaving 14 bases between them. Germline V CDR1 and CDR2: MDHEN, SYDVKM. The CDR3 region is CASSDPTGGNQPQHF. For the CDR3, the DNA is TGTGCCAGCAGCGACCCTACCGGGGGCAATCAGCCCCAGCATTTT.

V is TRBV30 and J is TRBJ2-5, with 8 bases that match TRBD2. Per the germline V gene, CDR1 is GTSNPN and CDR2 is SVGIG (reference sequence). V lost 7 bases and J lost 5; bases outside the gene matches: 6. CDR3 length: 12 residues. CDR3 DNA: TGTGCCTCGGGGGGGCGGTTGGAGACCCAGTACTTC. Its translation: CASGGRLETQYF.

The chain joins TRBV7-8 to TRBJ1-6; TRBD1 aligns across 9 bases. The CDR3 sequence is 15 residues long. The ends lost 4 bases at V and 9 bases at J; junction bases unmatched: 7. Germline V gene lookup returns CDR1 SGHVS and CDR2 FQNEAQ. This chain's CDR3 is CASSSPGQGGSPLHF. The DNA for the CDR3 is TGTGCCAGCAGCTCACCGGGACAGGGTGGTTCACCCCTCCACTTT.

In DNA form, the CDR3 reads TGTGCCAGCAGCAACCAAATCCAGGGGGTGGGCAATCAGCCCCAGCATTTT. Its protein product is CASSNQIQGVGNQPQHF. The rearrangement links TRBV7-2 to TRBJ1-5, with TRBD1 matching over 7 bases. J lost 2 bases, V lost 5 bases, and 12 bases had no gene match. Germline V gene lookup returns CDR1 SGHTA and CDR2 FQGNSA. The CDR3 is 17 amino acids.